This passage covers 14 T cell receptor beta chains from one sample sequenced in a study of blood T cell repertoires in COVID-19. Assay used: immunoSEQ multiplex PCR; TCRdb lists only in-frame clones, some missing. The sample lists around 240,000 clones; 75% to 90% were seen once. The sequenced material came from PBMCs or T cells enriched from blood (not recorded which). These receptors were collected from a woman aged 45-65 years who had recovered from COVID-19.

The chain combines TRBV7-8 with TRBJ2-3, with TRBD1 identical over 10 bases. V shed 4 bases, J shed 6 bases, and the junction held 7 bases outside the gene matches. CDR1 is SGHVS, CDR2 FQNEAQ, per germline. The CDR3 covers 15 residues. This CDR3 reads CASSWDRGSADTQYF. CDR3 coding DNA: TGTGCCAGCAGCTGGGACAGGGGATCTGCGGATACGCAGTATTTT.

This clone was seen only a few times. The chain has TRBV19 and TRBJ1-2; 9 bases fit TRBD1. Looked up from germline, CDR1 is LNHDA and CDR2 is SQIVND (reference sequence). After removal of 5 bases from V and 1 base from J, the junction contained 5 bases not matched to a gene. This CDR3 comprises 15 residues. The CDR3 region is CASSPGTGSNYGYTF. Here the CDR3 DNA reads TGTGCCAGTAGTCCGGGGACAGGGAGTAACTATGGCTACACCTTC.

This sequence joins TRBV4-1 and TRBJ1-2, with D possibly matching TRBD1 (5 bases). Germline CDR1 and CDR2: MGHRA and YSYEKL. The CDR3 consists of 15 residues. Trimming stripped 0 bases from V and 5 bases from J, with 13 bases between. CDR3 amino acids: CASSQDGAGVYGYTF. CDR3 DNA sequence: TGCGCCAGCAGCCAAGATGGGGCGGGAGTTTATGGCTACACCTTC.

J is TRBJ1-6 and V is TRBV7-9; 10 nucleotides line up with TRBD1. There are 15 residues in the CDR3. Germline trimming cut 5 bases from V and 8 bases from J; bases unmatched to any gene: 6. Germline CDR1 reads SEHNR; CDR2 reads FQNEAQ (reference sequence). DNA of the CDR3: TGTGCCAGCAGCCCTATAGGACAGGGGGATTCACCCCTCCACTTT. As protein: CASSPIGQGDSPLHF.

The V gene is TRBV27, the J gene TRBJ1-5; 8 bases match TRBD1. The CDR3 extends over 15 amino acids. V shed 3 bases and J 7 bases; nucleotides not matched to a gene: 8. Germline CDR1 is MNHEY and CDR2 is SMNVEV (reference sequence). CDR3 region: CASSFRGTGGQPQHF. The CDR3 DNA reads as TGTGCCAGCAGTTTCCGAGGGACAGGAGGGCAGCCCCAGCATTTT.

The rearrangement links TRBV28 to TRBJ1-2, with a tentative D call TRBD1 (5 bases). This CDR3 has 13 residues. V lost 7 bases, J lost 6 bases, and 15 bases lay in between. Germline assignment: CDR1 MDHEN and CDR2 SYDVKM. CDR3 nucleotide sequence: TGTGCCAGCATGGGGCTCTGGACGAATGGCTACACCTTC. It codes for CASMGLWTNGYTF.

The rearrangement uses TRBV7-9 and TRBJ1-1; 7 nucleotides align to TRBD1. V was clipped by 1 base and J by 4 bases; unmatched bases: 6. The germline gives CDR1 SEHNR, CDR2 FQNEAQ (reference sequence). The CDR3 consists of 15 residues. Written as DNA, the CDR3 is TGTGCCAGCAGCTTAGAAGGGACAGTAGTCACTGAAGCTTTCTTT. It codes for CASSLEGTVVTEAFF.

The chain couples TRBV7-9 to TRBJ1-2; D remains ambiguous. The germline V and J ends were trimmed by 4 bases and 2 bases, with 8 bases remaining between them. Per germline, CDR1 SEHNR and CDR2 FQNEAQ (reference sequence). The CDR3 runs 13 residues. CDR3 region: CASSSPGNYGYTF. Written as DNA, the CDR3 is TGTGCCAGCAGCTCCCCGGGGAACTATGGCTACACCTTC.

This sequence joins TRBV6-5 and TRBJ1-3; D remains unclear. The germline V and J ends were trimmed by 0 bases and 0 bases, with 6 bases remaining between them. Germline-derived CDR1 and CDR2 are MNHEY and SVGAGI. The CDR3 is 15 amino acids. In nucleotides, the CDR3 is TGTGCCAGCAGTTACTCGTGGAGCTCTGGAAACACCATATATTTT. It codes for CASSYSWSSGNTIYF.

The gene calls are TRBV11-2 and TRBJ2-7; 12 positions agree with TRBD1. CDR1 is SGHAT and CDR2 is FQNNGV in the germline V gene. The CDR3 has 15 amino acids. V lost 7 bases to trimming and J lost 2 bases; unmatched junction nucleotides: 6. CDR3 region: CASIDRDRGPYEQYF. CDR3 bases: TGTGCCAGCATAGACAGGGACAGGGGGCCCTACGAGCAGTACTTC.

The J gene is TRBJ2-3, the V gene TRBV28, with 10 bases aligning to TRBD1. The V segment lost 5 bases and the J segment 1 base; nucleotides outside the gene matches: 3. Germline CDR1 is MDHEN and CDR2 is SYDVKM. The CDR3 is made up of 15 amino acids. DNA for the CDR3: TGTGCCAGCAGTCTGGGGACAGGGGGCACAGATACGCAGTATTTT. Translation gives CASSLGTGGTDTQYF.

The chain is built from TRBV27 and TRBJ2-3; unclear D gene. Looked up from germline, CDR1 is MNHEY and CDR2 is SMNVEV (reference sequence). Deletions cut 4 bases from V and 2 bases from J, with 16 bases between. The CDR3 spans 16 residues. CDR3: CASSSYRLTHTDTQYF. CDR3 DNA sequence: TGTGCCAGCAGTTCTTATCGACTTACCCACACAGATACGCAGTATTTT.

This clone came up once. The chain is built from TRBV12-3 or TRBV12-4 and TRBJ1-2; D gene ambiguous. CDR3 length: 12 amino acids. The ends were cut back, 1 base at V and 8 bases at J, with 8 bases in the middle. CDR3 loop: CASSLGAGGYTF. The CDR3 nucleotides read TGTGCCAGCAGTTTAGGGGCAGGCGGCTACACCTTC.

This clone was detected once. The chain employs TRBV11-3 and TRBJ2-3, with a possible D match to TRBD1 (6 bases). CDR1 and CDR2 from the germline V gene are SGHNT and YENEEA. Trimming stripped 5 bases from V and 1 base from J, with 10 bases between. The length of the CDR3 is 14 residues. The CDR3 spells CASSPRTGTDTQYF. The CDR3 DNA follows: TGTGCCAGCAGCCCACGGACAGGCACAGATACGCAGTATTTT. The whole variable domain, filled in from reference TRBV11-3 and TRBJ2-3, reads EAGVVQSPRYKIIEKKQPVAFWCNPISGHNTLYWYLQNLGQGPELLIRYENEEAVDDSQLPKDRFSAERLKGVDSTLKIQPAELGDSAVYLCASSPRTGTDTQYFGPGTRLTVL.